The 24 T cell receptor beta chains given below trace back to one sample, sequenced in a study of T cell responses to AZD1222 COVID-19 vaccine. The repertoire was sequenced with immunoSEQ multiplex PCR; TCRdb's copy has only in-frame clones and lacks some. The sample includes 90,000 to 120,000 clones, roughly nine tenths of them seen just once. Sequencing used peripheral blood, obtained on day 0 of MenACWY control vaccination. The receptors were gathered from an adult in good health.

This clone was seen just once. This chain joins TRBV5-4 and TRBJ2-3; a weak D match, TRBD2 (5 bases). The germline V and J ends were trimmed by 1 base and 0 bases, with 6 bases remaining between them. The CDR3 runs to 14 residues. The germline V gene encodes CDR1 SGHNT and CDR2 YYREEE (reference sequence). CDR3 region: CASSLTSSTDTQYF. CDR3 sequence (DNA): TGTGCCAGCAGCTTGACTAGTAGCACAGATACGCAGTATTTT.

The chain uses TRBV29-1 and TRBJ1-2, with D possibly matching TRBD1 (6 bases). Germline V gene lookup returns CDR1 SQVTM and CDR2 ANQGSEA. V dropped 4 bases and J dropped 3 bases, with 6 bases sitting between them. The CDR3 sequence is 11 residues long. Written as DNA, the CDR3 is TGCAGCGTTGGACAGGACTATGGCTACACCTTC. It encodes CSVGQDYGYTF. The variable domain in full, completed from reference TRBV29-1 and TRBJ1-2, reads SAVISQKPSRDICQRGTSLTIQCQVDSQVTMMFWYRQQPGQSLTLIATANQGSEATYESGFVIDKFPISRPNLTFSTLTVSNMSPEDSSIYLCSVGQDYGYTFGSGTRLTVV.

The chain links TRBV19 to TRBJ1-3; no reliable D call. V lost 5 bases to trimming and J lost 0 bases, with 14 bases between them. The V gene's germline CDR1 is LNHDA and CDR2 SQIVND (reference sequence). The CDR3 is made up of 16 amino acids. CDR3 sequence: CASSLRHHSSGNTIYF. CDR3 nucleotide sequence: TGTGCCAGTAGTCTTCGACACCATTCCTCTGGAAACACCATATATTTT.

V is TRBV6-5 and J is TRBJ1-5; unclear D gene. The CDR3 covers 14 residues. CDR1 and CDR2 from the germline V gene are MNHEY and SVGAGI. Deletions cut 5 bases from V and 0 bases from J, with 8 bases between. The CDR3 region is CASSTGLSNQPQHF. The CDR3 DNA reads TGTGCCAGCAGTACGGGTCTTAGCAATCAGCCCCAGCATTTT.

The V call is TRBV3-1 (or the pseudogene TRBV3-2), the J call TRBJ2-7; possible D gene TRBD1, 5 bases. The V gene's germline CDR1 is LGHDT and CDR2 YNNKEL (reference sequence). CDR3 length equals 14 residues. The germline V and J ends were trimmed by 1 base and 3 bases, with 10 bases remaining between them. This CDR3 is CASSQGRRGYEQYF. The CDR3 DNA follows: TGTGCCAGCAGCCAAGGGAGAAGGGGCTACGAGCAGTACTTC.

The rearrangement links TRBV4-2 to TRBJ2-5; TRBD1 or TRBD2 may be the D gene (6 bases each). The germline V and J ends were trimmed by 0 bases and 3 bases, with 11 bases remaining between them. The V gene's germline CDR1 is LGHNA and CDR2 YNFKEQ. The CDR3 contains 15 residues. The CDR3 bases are TGTGCCAGCAGCCAAGAGTACAGGGAGGAAGAGACCCAGTACTTC. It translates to CASSQEYREEETQYF.

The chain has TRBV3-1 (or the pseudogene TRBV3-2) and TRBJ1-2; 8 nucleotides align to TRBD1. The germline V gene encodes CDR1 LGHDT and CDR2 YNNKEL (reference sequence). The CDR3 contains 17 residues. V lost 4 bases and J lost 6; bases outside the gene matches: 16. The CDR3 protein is CASSPSAIADRANGYTF. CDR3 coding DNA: TGTGCCAGCAGCCCCTCCGCCATAGCGGACAGGGCTAATGGCTACACCTTC.

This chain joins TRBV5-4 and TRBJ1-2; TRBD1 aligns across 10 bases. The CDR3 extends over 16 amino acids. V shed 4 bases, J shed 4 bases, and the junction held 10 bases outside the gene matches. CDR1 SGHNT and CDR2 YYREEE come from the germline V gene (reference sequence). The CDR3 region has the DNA TGTGCCAGCAGCCACCCCCCGACAGGGGGCTTCTATGGCTACACCTTC. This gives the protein CASSHPPTGGFYGYTF.

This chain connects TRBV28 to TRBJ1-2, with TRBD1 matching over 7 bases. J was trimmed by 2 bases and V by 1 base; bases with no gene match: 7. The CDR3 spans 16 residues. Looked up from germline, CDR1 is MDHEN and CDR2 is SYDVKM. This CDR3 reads CASSLFPGTVNYGYTF. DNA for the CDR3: TGTGCCAGCAGTTTATTCCCCGGGACAGTCAACTATGGCTACACCTTC.

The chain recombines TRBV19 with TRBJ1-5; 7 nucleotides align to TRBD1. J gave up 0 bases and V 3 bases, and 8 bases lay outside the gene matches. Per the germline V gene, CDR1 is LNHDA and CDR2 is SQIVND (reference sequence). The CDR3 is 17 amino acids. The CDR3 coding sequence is TGTGCCAGTAGTATTCCGGGACAGCTGTATAGCAATCAGCCCCAGCATTTT. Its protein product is CASSIPGQLYSNQPQHF.

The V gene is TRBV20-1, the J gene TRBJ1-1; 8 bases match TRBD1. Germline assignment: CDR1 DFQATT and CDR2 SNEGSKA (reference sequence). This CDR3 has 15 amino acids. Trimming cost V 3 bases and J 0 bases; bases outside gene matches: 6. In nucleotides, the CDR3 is TGCAGTGCTAGTCCGGGACAGGCAATGAACACTGAAGCTTTCTTT. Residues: CSASPGQAMNTEAFF.

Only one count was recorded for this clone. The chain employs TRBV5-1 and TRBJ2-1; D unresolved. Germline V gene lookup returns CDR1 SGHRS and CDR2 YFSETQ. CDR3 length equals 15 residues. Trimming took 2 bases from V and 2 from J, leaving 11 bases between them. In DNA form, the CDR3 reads TGCGCCAGCAGCTTTACCGGGTTTACCTACAATGAGCAGTTCTTC. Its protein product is CASSFTGFTYNEQFF.

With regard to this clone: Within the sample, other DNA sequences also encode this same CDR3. This chain's CDR3 is CASSIGGSGANVLTF. CDR3 in DNA: TGTGCCAGTAGTATCGGGGGCTCTGGGGCCAACGTCCTGACTTTC. The chain has TRBV19 and TRBJ2-6; perhaps TRBD2 as D (6 bases). Germline CDR1 and CDR2: LNHDA and SQIVND (reference sequence). V dropped 3 bases and J dropped 0 bases, with 6 bases sitting between them. The CDR3 has 15 residues.

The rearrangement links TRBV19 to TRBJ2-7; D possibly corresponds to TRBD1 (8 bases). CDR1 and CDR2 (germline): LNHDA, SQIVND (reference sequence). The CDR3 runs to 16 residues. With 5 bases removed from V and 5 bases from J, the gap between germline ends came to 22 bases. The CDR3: CASSPPDRAGANEQYF. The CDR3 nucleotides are TGTGCCAGTAGTCCCCCGGACAGGGCGGGAGCAAACGAGCAGTACTTC.

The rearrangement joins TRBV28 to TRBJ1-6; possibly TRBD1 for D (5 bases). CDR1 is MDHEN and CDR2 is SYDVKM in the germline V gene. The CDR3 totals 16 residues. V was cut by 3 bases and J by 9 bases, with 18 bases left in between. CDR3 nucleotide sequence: TGTGCCAGCAGTTTTTGGGGCAATCAACCCGGTTCACCCCTCCACTTT. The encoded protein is CASSFWGNQPGSPLHF.

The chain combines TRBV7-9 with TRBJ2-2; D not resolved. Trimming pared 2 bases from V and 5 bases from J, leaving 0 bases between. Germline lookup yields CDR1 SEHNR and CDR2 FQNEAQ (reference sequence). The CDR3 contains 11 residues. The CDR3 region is CASSLTGELFF. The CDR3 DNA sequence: TGTGCCAGCAGCTTAACCGGGGAGCTGTTTTTT.

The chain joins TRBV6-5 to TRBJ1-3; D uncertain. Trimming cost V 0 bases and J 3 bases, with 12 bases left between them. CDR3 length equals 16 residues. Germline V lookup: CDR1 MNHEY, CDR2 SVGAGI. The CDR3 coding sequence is TGTGCCAGCAGTTACTCGATTGCCCCTATTGGAAACACCATATATTTT. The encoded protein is CASSYSIAPIGNTIYF.

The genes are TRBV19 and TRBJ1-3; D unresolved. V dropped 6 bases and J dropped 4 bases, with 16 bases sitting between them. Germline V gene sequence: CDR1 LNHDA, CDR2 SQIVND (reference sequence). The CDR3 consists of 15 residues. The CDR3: CASSPGGPGGNTIYF. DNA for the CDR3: TGTGCCAGTAGCCCAGGAGGGCCGGGGGGAAACACCATATATTTT.

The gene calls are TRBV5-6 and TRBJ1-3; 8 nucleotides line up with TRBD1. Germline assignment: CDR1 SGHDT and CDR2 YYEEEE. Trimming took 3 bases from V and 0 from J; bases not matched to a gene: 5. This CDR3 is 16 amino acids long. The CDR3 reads CASSYLQGDSGNTIYF. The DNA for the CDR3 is TGTGCCAGCAGCTATTTACAGGGGGACTCTGGAAACACCATATATTTT.

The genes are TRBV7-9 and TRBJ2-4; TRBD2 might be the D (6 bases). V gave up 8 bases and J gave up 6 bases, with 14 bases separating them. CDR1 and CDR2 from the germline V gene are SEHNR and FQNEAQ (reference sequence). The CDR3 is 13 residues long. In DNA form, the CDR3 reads TGTGCCAGCGGGCTTGCGGGACCAAACATTCAGTACTTC. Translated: CASGLAGPNIQYF.

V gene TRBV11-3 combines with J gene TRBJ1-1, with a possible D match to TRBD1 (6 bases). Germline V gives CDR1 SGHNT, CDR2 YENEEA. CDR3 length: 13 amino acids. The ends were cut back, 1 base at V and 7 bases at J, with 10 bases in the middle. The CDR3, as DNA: TGTGCCAGCAGCTTAGGCAGGGGCCGTGAAGCTTTCTTT. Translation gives CASSLGRGREAFF.

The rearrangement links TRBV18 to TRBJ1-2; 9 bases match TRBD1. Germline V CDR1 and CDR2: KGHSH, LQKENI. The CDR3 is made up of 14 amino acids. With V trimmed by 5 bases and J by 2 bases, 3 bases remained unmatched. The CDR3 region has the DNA TGTGCCAGCTCAGGGGACAGGGAGAACTATGGCTACACCTTC. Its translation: CASSGDRENYGYTF. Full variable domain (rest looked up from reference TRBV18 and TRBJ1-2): NAGVMQNPRHLVRRRGQEARLRCSPMKGHSHVYWYRQLPEEGLKFMVYLQKENIIDESGMPKERFSAEFPKEGPSILRIQQVVRGDSAAYFCASSGDRENYGYTFGSGTRLTVV.

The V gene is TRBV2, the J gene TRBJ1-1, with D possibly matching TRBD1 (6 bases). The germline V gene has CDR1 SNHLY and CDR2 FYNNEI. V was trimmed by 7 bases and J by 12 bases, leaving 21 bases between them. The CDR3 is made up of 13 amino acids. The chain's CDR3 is CASIRDTKQETFF. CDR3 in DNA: TGTGCCAGCATCCGGGACACAAAACAAGAAACTTTCTTT.

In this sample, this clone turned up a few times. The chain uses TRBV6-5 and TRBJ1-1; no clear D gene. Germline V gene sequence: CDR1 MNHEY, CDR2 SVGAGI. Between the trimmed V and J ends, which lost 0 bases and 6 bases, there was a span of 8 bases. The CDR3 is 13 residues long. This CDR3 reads CASSYSPSPEAFF. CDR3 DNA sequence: TGTGCCAGCAGTTACTCGCCTTCTCCTGAAGCTTTCTTT.